This T cell receptor beta chain was recovered during a study of shared clonotypes between healthy human individuals. Overall study findings and caveats: The low donor count limited represented genetic and exposure-history diversity.

About this clone itself: The antigen remains undetermined.

TCRdb's table, derived via immunoSEQ multiplex PCR, lists solely in-frame clones and lacks some. The sample lists hundreds of thousands of clones, around 72% occurring once. V was cut by 7 bases and J by 6 bases, with 19 bases left in between. CDR1 MNHNY and CDR2 SVGAGI come from the germline V gene (reference sequence). The CDR3 covers 14 residues. The clonotype was recovered from a woman aged 25 to 39 in good health. The gene calls are TRBV6-6 and TRBJ2-7, with D hard to call. Sequencing was done on a sample of memory CD4+ T cells sorted from blood. Documented subset: CD45RA-negative fraction. CDR3 in amino acids: CASTIDSDSSEQYF. The CDR3 DNA follows: TGTGCCAGCACCATAGACTCCGACTCAAGCGAGCAGTACTTC.